These 6 T cell receptor beta chains were sequenced from one sample in a study of T cell responses to AZD1222 COVID-19 vaccine. TCRdb keeps only in-frame clones here, not all; method: immunoSEQ multiplex PCR. The profile shows more than 150,000 clones, about nine tenths of them singletons. Sample: peripheral blood, taken on day 0 of AZD1222 vaccination. These receptors originate from an adult in good health.

The genes are TRBV6-5 and TRBJ2-1, with D perhaps assigned TRBD1 or TRBD2 (5 bases each). There are 14 residues in the CDR3. V shed 8 bases and J shed 0 bases, with 11 bases lying between them. Looked up from germline, CDR1 is MNHEY and CDR2 is SVGAGI. In nucleotides, the CDR3 is TGTGCCAGCTCAGCGGACACCTCCTACAATGAGCAGTTCTTC. Translation gives CASSADTSYNEQFF.

The chain employs TRBV28 and TRBJ2-3; D possibly matches TRBD1 or TRBD2 (5 bases each). The V gene lost 3 bases and the J gene lost 6 bases, with 16 bases spanning the gap. Germline V gives CDR1 MDHEN, CDR2 SYDVKM. The CDR3 runs to 15 residues. CDR3 DNA: TGTGCCAGCAGTTTTACAGGCCGGTGGGGGGATACGCAGTATTTT. Translation: CASSFTGRWGDTQYF.

A word on this clone: This sample includes further DNA sequences coding for the same CDR3. V gene TRBV28 combines with J gene TRBJ1-1, with 9 bases lining up with TRBD1. Germline-derived CDR1 and CDR2 are MDHEN and SYDVKM. Trimming removed 6 bases from V and 5 bases from J; junction bases left unmatched: 7. The CDR3 runs 14 residues. Written as DNA, the CDR3 is TGTGCCAGCAGGGGACAGGGCAGAGGGACTGAAGCTTTCTTT. Translated: CASRGQGRGTEAFF.

This clone was found a few times. Here the CDR3 reads CASSDTGLHTGELFF. The DNA of the CDR3 is TGTGCCAGCAGTGACACAGGGTTGCACACCGGGGAGCTGTTTTTT. The gene calls are TRBV6-1 and TRBJ2-2; perhaps TRBD1 as D (6 bases). Trimming cost V 3 bases and J 3 bases, with 11 bases left between them. The CDR3 is 15 residues long. CDR1 is MNHNS and CDR2 is SASEGT in the germline V gene.

The chain carries TRBV6-2 or TRBV6-3 and TRBJ1-5; perhaps TRBD1 as D (6 bases). The CDR3 extends over 15 amino acids. Per germline, CDR1 MNHEY and CDR2 SVGEGT. The germline V and J ends were trimmed by 6 bases and 1 base, with 13 bases remaining between them. The CDR3 nucleotides are TGTGCCAGCAGCCGACAGGTCCACAGCAATCAGCCCCAGCATTTT. Translation gives CASSRQVHSNQPQHF.

CDR3 sequence: CASRWTGSSPLHF. The CDR3 DNA sequence: TGTGCCAGCAGGTGGACAGGCAGTTCACCCCTCCACTTT. The gene calls are TRBV12-3 or TRBV12-4 and TRBJ1-6; 7 bases are a match to TRBD1. The CDR3 consists of 13 residues. Trimming cost V 6 bases and J 9 bases; bases outside gene matches: 5.